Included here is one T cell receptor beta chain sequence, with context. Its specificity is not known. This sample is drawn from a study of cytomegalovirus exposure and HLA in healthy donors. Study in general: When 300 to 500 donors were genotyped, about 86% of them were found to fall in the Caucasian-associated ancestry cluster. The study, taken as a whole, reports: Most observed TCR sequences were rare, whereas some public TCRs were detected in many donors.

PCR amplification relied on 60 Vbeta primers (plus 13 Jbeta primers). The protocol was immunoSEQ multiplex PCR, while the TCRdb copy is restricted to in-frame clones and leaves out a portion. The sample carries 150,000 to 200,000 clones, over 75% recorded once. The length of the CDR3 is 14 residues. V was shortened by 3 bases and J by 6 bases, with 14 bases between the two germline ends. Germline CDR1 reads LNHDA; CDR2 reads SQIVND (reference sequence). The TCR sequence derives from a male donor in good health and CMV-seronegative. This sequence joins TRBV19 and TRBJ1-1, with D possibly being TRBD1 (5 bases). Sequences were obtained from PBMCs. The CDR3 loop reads CASSIGRVAAEAFF. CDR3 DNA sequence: TGTGCCAGTAGTATCGGCAGGGTGGCAGCTGAAGCTTTCTTT.